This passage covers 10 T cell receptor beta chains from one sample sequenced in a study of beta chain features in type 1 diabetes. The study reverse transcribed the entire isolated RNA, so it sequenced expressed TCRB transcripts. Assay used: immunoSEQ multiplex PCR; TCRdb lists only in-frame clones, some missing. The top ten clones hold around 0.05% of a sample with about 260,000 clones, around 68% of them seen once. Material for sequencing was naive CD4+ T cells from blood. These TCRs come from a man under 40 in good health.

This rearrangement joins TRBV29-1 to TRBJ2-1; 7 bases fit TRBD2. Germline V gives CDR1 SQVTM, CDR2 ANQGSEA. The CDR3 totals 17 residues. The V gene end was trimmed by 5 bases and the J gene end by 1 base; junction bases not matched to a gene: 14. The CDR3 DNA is TGCAGCGTTTCCGGGGTAGCGGGCATAAGTTCCTACAATGAGCAGTTCTTC. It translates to CSVSGVAGISSYNEQFF.

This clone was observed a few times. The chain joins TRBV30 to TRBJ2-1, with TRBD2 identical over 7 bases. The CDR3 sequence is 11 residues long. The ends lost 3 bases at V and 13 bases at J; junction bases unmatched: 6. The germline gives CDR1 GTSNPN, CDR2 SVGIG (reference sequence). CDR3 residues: CAWSPGGFQFF. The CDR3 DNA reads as TGTGCCTGGAGCCCCGGGGGGTTCCAGTTCTTC. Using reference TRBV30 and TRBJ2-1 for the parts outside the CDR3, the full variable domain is SQTIHQWPATLVQPVGSPLSLECTVEGTSNPNLYWYRQAAGRGLQLLFYSVGIGQISSEVPQNLSASRPQDRQFILSSKKLLLSDSGFYLCAWSPGGFQFFGPGTRLTVL.

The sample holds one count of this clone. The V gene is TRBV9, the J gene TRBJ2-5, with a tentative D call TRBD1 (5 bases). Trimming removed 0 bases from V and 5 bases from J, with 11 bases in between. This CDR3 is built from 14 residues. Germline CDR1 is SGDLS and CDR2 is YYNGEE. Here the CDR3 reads CASSVVPGRETQYF. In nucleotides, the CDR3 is TGTGCCAGCAGCGTAGTCCCAGGGCGGGAGACCCAGTACTTC.

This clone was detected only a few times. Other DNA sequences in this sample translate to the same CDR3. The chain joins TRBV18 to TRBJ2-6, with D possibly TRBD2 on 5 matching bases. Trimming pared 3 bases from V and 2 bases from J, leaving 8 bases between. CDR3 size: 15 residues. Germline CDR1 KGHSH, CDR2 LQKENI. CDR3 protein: CASSPGLAGANVLTF. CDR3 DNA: TGTGCCAGCTCACCCGGACTTGCTGGGGCCAACGTCCTGACTTTC.

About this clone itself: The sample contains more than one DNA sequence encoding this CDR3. The CDR3 nucleotides read TGTGCCTGGAGTGTACCAGGGGTTCTAGCCAAAAACATTCAGTACTTC. Protein product: CAWSVPGVLAKNIQYF. V gene TRBV30 combines with J gene TRBJ2-4, with D possibly being TRBD1 (6 bases). This CDR3 has 16 amino acids. Germline V CDR1 and CDR2: GTSNPN, SVGIG (reference sequence). Trimming left V 0 bases short and J 0 bases short, with 12 bases between.

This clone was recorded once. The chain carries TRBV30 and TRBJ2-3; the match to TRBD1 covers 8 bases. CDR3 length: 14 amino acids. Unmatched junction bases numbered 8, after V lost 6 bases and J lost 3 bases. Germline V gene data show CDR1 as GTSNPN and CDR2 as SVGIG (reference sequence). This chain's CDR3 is CACTQGAMTDTQYF. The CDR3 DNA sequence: TGTGCCTGCACTCAGGGGGCTATGACAGATACGCAGTATTTT.

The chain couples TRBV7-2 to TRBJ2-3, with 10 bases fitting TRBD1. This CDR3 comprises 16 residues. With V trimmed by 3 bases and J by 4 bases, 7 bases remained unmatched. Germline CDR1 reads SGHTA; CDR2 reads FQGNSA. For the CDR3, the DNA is TGTGCCAGCAGCTTGGCAGGGACAGGGGACTCAGATACGCAGTATTTT. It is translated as CASSLAGTGDSDTQYF.

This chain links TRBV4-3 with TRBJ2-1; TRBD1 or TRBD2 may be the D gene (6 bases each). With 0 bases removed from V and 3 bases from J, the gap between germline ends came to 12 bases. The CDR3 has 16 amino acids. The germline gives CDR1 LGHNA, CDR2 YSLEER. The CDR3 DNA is TGCGCCAGCAGCCAAGATTCGGGGGCCTTCTACAATGAGCAGTTCTTC. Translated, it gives CASSQDSGAFYNEQFF.

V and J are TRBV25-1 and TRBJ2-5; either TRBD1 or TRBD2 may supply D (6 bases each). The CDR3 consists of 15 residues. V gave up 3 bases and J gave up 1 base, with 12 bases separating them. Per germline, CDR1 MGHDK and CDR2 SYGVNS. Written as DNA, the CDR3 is TGTGCCAGCAGTGATCCTAGGGGGGTCCAAGAGACCCAGTACTTC. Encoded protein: CASSDPRGVQETQYF. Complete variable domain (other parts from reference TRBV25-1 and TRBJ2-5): EADIYQTPRYLVIGTGKKITLECSQTMGHDKMYWYQQDPGMELHLIHYSYGVNSTEKGDLSSESTVSRIRTEHFPLTLESARPSHTSQYLCASSDPRGVQETQYFGPGTRLLVL.

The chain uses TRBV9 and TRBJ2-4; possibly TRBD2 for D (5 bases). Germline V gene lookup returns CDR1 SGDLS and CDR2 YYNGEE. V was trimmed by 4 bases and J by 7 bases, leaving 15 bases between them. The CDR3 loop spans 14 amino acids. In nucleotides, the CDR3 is TGTGCCAGCAGCCCCAGCTCAGCGGAGAACATTCAGTACTTC. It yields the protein CASSPSSAENIQYF.